This TCR beta chain emerged from a study of CD8+ T cells in alopecia areata. Study results and limitations: Lesional scalp, especially alopecia totalis/universalis, showed higher clonality than normal scalp.

Reverse transcription of extracted RNA yielded cDNA, which provided the sequencing template. The protocol was immunoSEQ multiplex PCR, while the TCRdb copy is restricted to in-frame clones and leaves out a portion. Of some 150,000 clones listed, under 60% are singletons. Turning to this clone: As yet, its antigen is unknown.

V was cut by 4 bases and J by 3 bases, with 10 bases left in between. Germline V lookup: CDR1 SGHVS, CDR2 FQNEAQ. This CDR3 region has 13 residues. T lymphocytes (CD4+ and CD8+) were sorted from PBMCs. The source is a human donor with alopecia areata. The source material was CD8+ T cells sorted from blood, sampled at week 0. The chain links TRBV7-8 to TRBJ2-7; maybe TRBD1 (5 bases). CDR3 loop: CASSSDIHYEQYF. For the CDR3, the DNA is TGTGCCAGCAGCTCGGACATTCACTACGAGCAGTACTTC.